Presented here are 8 T cell receptor beta chains from one specimen sequenced in a study of T and B cells in COVID-19 patients (dated by TCRdb to 2019 to 2021). TRB repertoires were amplified from roughly 230-500 ng of genomic DNA extracted from blood. For sequencing, an Illumina MiSeq was employed. Multiplex PCR with BIOMED2 TRB-A/B primer pools was used to amplify TRB rearrangements. The public reads were quality trimmed at Q25 with fastp and then assembled into clones with MiXCR by TCRdb, keeping productive beta chains. Entries are consolidated by CDR3 protein sequence, retaining the most common genes and DNA. The sample table shows over 4,000 distinct CDR3 sequences, and roughly 29% are seen once. Together, the top ten hold around 35% of the sample. The sample comprised blood. The receptors were gathered from a human donor with active COVID-19.

This chain joins TRBV20-1 and TRBJ2-2; D might be TRBD2 (6 bases). This CDR3 is 15 amino acids long. Germline loops: CDR1 DFQATT, CDR2 SNEGSKA (reference sequence). Trimming removed 0 bases at V and 5 bases at J, with 13 bases between. CDR3 sequence: CSARDWRVATGELFF. The CDR3 region has the DNA TGCAGTGCTAGAGATTGGAGGGTTGCGACCGGGGAGCTGTTTTTT.

This sequence joins TRBV7-6 and TRBJ2-7; 13 nucleotides align to TRBD2. Germline CDR1 is SGHVS and CDR2 is FNYEAQ. The CDR3 covers 16 residues. J lost 1 base, V lost 5 bases, and 5 bases had no gene match. The CDR3 nucleotides are TGTGCCAGCAGCCGCGGGGGACTAGCGGGGTCCTACGAGCAGTACTTC. Translating gives CASSRGGLAGSYEQYF.

This clonotype is judged large (0.1 to 1%). The V and J genes are TRBV10-3 and TRBJ2-1; D gene unclear. There are 14 residues in the CDR3. V was shortened by 3 bases and J by 5 bases, with 11 bases between the two germline ends. Looked up from germline, CDR1 is ENHRY and CDR2 is SYGVKD. The CDR3 coding sequence is TGTGCCATCAGTGAAGGGCTAACTAACAATGAGCAGTTCTTC. It codes for CAISEGLTNNEQFF.

This rearrangement joins TRBV10-3 to TRBJ2-1; a possible D gene is TRBD1 (7 bases). The CDR3 consists of 16 residues. Per germline, CDR1 ENHRY and CDR2 SYGVKD. V was shortened by 7 bases and J by 0 bases, with 16 bases between the two germline ends. In DNA form, the CDR3 reads TGTGCCATCAAGGTCAGGGGGGCTAGCTCCTACAATGAGCAGTTCTTC. Protein: CAIKVRGASSYNEQFF.

Remarks on this clonotype: The germline gene is not matched at one end of the junction; a read error may be the cause. The J gene is TRBJ2-1, the V gene TRBV14; weak D call: TRBD1 (7 bases). CDR3 length: 19 residues. Germline lookup yields CDR1 SGHDN and CDR2 FVKESK. CDR3 residues: CAIPTTGNGTGEGYNELFF. The CDR3 coding sequence is TGTGCCATCCCTACGACAGGGAATGGGACGGGAGAAGGGTACAATGAGCTGTTCTTC.

This clonotype is labeled medium-sized. The genes are TRBV19 and TRBJ1-6; no firm D call. Germline loops: CDR1 LNHDA, CDR2 SQIVND (reference sequence). V gave up 9 bases and J gave up 7 bases, with 22 bases separating them. This CDR3 region has 16 residues. CDR3 region: CASASAKKQINSPLHF. CDR3 sequence (DNA): TGTGCCAGCGCCTCCGCTAAGAAGCAAATAAATTCACCCCTCCACTTT.

By share, this clonotype ranks as medium-sized (0.01 to 0.1%). The V call is TRBV7-6, the J call TRBJ2-3; 7 positions match TRBD1. The CDR3 is made up of 14 amino acids. The J segment lost 6 bases and the V segment lost 1 base, leaving 4 bases of the junction unmatched. Germline CDR1 is SGHVS and CDR2 is FNYEAQ. The CDR3, as DNA: TGTGCCAGCAGCTTAGAGGGGGCGCTTGATACGCAGTATTTT. It codes for CASSLEGALDTQYF.

This clonotype is medium-sized (0.01 to 0.1%) by share. The J gene is TRBJ2-3, the V gene TRBV5-4; 7 nucleotides align to TRBD1. The CDR3 is 14 residues long. Unmatched junction bases numbered 4, after V lost 4 bases and J lost 2 bases. CDR1 is SGHNT, CDR2 YYREEE, per germline (reference sequence). CDR3: CASSIGTATDTQYF. The CDR3 DNA reads as TGTGCCAGCAGCATAGGGACAGCCACAGATACGCAGTATTTT.